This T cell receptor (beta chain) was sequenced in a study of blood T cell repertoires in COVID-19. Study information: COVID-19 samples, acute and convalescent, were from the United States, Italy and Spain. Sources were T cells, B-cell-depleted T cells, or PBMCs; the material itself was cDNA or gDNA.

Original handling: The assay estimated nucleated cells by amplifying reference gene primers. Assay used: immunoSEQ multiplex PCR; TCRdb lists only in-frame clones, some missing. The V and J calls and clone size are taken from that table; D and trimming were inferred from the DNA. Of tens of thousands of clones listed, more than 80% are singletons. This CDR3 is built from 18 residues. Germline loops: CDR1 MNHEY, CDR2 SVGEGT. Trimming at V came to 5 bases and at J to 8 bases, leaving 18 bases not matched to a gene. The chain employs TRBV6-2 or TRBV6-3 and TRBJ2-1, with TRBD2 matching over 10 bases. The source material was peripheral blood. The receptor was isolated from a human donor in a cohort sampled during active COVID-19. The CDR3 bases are TGTGCCAGCAGTCCCCACCGGGGGACTAGCGAGAGTGTGGATGAGCAGTTCTTC. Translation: CASSPHRGTSESVDEQFF.